These 32 T cell receptor beta chains came from one sample sequenced in a study of T cells in Graves' hyperthyroidism and ophthalmopathy. TCR beta CDR3 region amplification was performed from RNA transcripts. RT-PCR in the first round (using the HTBI primer set) targeted the TCR CDR3. One entry per CDR3 protein results from TCRdb running MiXCR on the multiplex PCR reads. The sample has about 300,000 distinct CDR3 sequences, roughly 20% seen once. Sequencing was carried out using blood. The receptors stem from a man over 45 with Graves' ophthalmopathy.

The V call is TRBV5-1, the J call TRBJ2-5; 9 bases map to TRBD2. The germline V gene has CDR1 SGHRS and CDR2 YFSETQ. The V gene end was trimmed by 3 bases and the J gene end by 5 bases; junction bases not matched to a gene: 8. This CDR3 has 15 residues. CDR3: CASSSPGLAGETQYF. The CDR3 DNA follows: TGCGCCAGCAGCTCGCCGGGACTAGCCGGCGAGACCCAGTACTTC.

This chain connects TRBV6-1 to TRBJ2-2; either TRBD1 or TRBD2 may fit D (5 bases each). The V end lost 10 bases, the J end lost 3 bases, and 18 bases lay between the germline ends. CDR1 and CDR2 (germline): MNHNS, SASEGT. The CDR3 is 15 amino acids. The CDR3 loop reads CATGRGALDTGELFF. The CDR3 DNA sequence: TGTGCCACCGGGCGAGGGGCATTGGACACCGGGGAGCTGTTTTTT.

The V gene is TRBV4-1, the J gene TRBJ1-2; D gene ambiguous. Trimming took 2 bases from V and 5 from J, leaving 15 bases between them. CDR1 and CDR2 (germline): MGHRA, YSYEKL. The CDR3 is 15 residues long. The CDR3 protein is CASSQPGDGDYGYTF. The CDR3 DNA sequence: TGCGCCAGCAGCCAACCGGGCGACGGGGATTATGGCTACACCTTC.

This chain connects TRBV12-3 or TRBV12-4 to TRBJ2-6; D is possibly TRBD1 (6 bases). Trimming left V 7 bases short and J 0 bases short, with 16 bases between. CDR3 length: 17 residues. CDR3 bases: TGTGCCAGCATCTCGGCAGGGGCAAACTCTGGGGCCAACGTCCTGACTTTC. Its protein is CASISAGANSGANVLTF.

This clonotype was picked up a small number of times. The V call is TRBV5-1, the J call TRBJ1-2; unclear D gene. Germline CDR1 SGHRS, CDR2 YFSETQ. The CDR3 length is 14 residues. V was cut by 4 bases and J by 0 bases, with 10 bases left in between. The CDR3 nucleotides are TGCGCCAGCAGCCAGACGCCTACTAACTATGGCTACACCTTC. Translated, it gives CASSQTPTNYGYTF.

This clonotype occurred many times. This chain uses TRBV7-8 with TRBJ2-3; 8 bases match TRBD2. Per germline, CDR1 SGHVS and CDR2 FQNEAQ. This CDR3 has 15 amino acids. J was trimmed by 3 bases and V by 3 bases; bases with no gene match: 5. The CDR3: CASSFAGGGTDTQYF. The CDR3 DNA sequence: TGTGCCAGCAGCTTTGCGGGGGGCGGGACAGATACGCAGTATTTT.

This clonotype was found a few times. J is TRBJ2-1 and V is TRBV13; 7 positions agree with TRBD2. CDR1 is PRHDT, CDR2 FYEKMQ, per germline (reference sequence). CDR3 length: 14 residues. The trim removed 5 bases at V and 7 bases at J, leaving 8 bases unmatched. The CDR3 bases are TGTGCCAGCAGCCCCACCCTAGCGGAGAATGAGCAGTTCTTC. Protein sequence: CASSPTLAENEQFF.

This clonotype was picked up many times. This chain joins TRBV20-1 and TRBJ2-7; 7 bases line up with TRBD2. This CDR3 is 14 amino acids long. J gave up 4 bases and V 3 bases, and 9 bases lay outside the gene matches. Germline values: CDR1 DFQATT, CDR2 SNEGSKA (reference sequence). CDR3 amino acids: CSASAGEGLYEQYF. In DNA, the CDR3 is TGCAGTGCTAGTGCGGGAGAGGGACTGTACGAGCAGTACTTC.

This clonotype was observed a few times. The chain links TRBV6-2 or TRBV6-3 to TRBJ1-5; D gene ambiguous. Trimming stripped 7 bases from V and 3 bases from J, with 10 bases between. Germline loops: CDR1 MNHEY, CDR2 SVGEGT. CDR3 length equals 13 residues. As DNA, the CDR3 is TGTGCCAGCACCGACACTCACAATCAGCCCCAGCATTTT. Translation gives CASTDTHNQPQHF.

This clonotype occurred a few times. The V gene is TRBV5-1, the J gene TRBJ2-5; TRBD1 matches 8 bases. CDR3 length equals 15 residues. Trimming cost V 4 bases and J 5 bases; bases outside gene matches: 10. CDR1 is SGHRS, CDR2 YFSETQ, per germline. The CDR3 coding sequence is TGCGCCAGCAGCCTGGACCAGGGGGCCGGGGAGACCCAGTACTTC. Protein product: CASSLDQGAGETQYF. Drawing the rest from reference TRBV5-1 and TRBJ2-5, the complete variable domain is KAGVTQTPRYLIKTRGQQVTLSCSPISGHRSVSWYQQTPGQGLQFLFEYFSETQRNKGNFPGRFSGRQFSNSRSEMNVSTLELGDSALYLCASSLDQGAGETQYFGPGTRLLVL.

This clonotype was detected only a few times. The rearrangement joins TRBV4-1 to TRBJ2-7; 11 nucleotides line up with TRBD1. CDR1 MGHRA and CDR2 YSYEKL come from the germline V gene. V lost 3 bases, J lost 2 bases, and 6 bases stayed unmatched. CDR3 length: 16 amino acids. This CDR3 reads CASSQSWDRGAYEQYF. The CDR3 bases are TGCGCCAGCAGCCAGTCCTGGGACAGGGGGGCCTACGAGCAGTACTTC.

V usage is TRBV7-9 and J usage is TRBJ2-7, with 16 bases fitting TRBD2. The V gene's germline CDR1 is SEHNR and CDR2 FQNEAQ (reference sequence). V shed 3 bases, J shed 0 bases, and the junction held 2 bases outside the gene matches. The CDR3 runs to 17 residues. CDR3 protein: CASSLGLAGGTSYEQYF. CDR3 in DNA: TGTGCCAGCAGCTTGGGACTAGCGGGGGGGACCTCCTACGAGCAGTACTTC. The variable domain in full, completed from reference TRBV7-9 and TRBJ2-7, reads DTGVSQNPRHKITKRGQNVTFRCDPISEHNRLYWYRQTLGQGPEFLTYFQNEAQLEKSRLLSDRFSAERPKGSFSTLEIQRTEQGDSAMYLCASSLGLAGGTSYEQYFGPGTRLTVT.

Concerning this clonotype: This may come from a read error, since a much larger clone is one base off. The chain has TRBV12-3 or TRBV12-4 and TRBJ2-5; perhaps TRBD1 as D (6 bases). This CDR3 contains 14 residues. Trimming removed 5 bases at V and 6 bases at J, with 16 bases between. DNA for the CDR3: TGTGCCAGCAGTCACAGGGAGCTTGAGAAGACCCAGTACTTC. Residues: CASSHRELEKTQYF.

This clonotype was seen at least ten times. The chain carries TRBV30 and TRBJ2-3, with no clear D. The germline CDR1 and CDR2 sequences are GTSNPN and SVGIG (reference sequence). This CDR3 is built from 12 residues. V was trimmed by 3 bases and J by 2 bases, leaving 6 bases between them. CDR3 in DNA: TGTGCCTGGAGGCGGAACACAGATACGCAGTATTTT. This gives the protein CAWRRNTDTQYF.

The chain recombines TRBV4-1 with TRBJ1-5, with TRBD1 as a possible D gene (6 bases). CDR1 and CDR2 from the germline V gene are MGHRA and YSYEKL. Trimming removed 2 bases at V and 2 bases at J, with 10 bases between. CDR3 length: 15 residues. CDR3 in DNA: TGCGCCAGCAGCCAACCCGGACAGCGCAATCAGCCCCAGCATTTT. Translation: CASSQPGQRNQPQHF.

The sample holds many counts of this clonotype. The rearrangement links TRBV7-9 to TRBJ2-7, with 13 bases identical to TRBD2. Germline loops: CDR1 SEHNR, CDR2 FQNEAQ (reference sequence). Trimming cost V 2 bases and J 0 bases; bases outside gene matches: 7. The CDR3 covers 18 residues. The CDR3 sequence: CASSLRGLAGSSSYEQYF. In DNA form, the CDR3 reads TGTGCCAGCAGCTTACGGGGACTAGCGGGATCCAGCTCCTACGAGCAGTACTTC.

This clonotype has more than one count but fewer than ten. This chain links TRBV3-1 with TRBJ2-1; D tentatively fits TRBD1 or TRBD2 (5 bases each). Germline V lookup: CDR1 LGHDT, CDR2 YNNKEL (reference sequence). CDR3 size: 12 residues. Trimming stripped 0 bases from V and 14 bases from J, with 11 bases between. The CDR3 DNA reads TGTGCCAGCAGCCAAGATCGTGGGACCGAGTTCTTC. Its translation: CASSQDRGTEFF.

The genes are TRBV19 and TRBJ2-5; 7 nucleotides agree with TRBD2. The CDR3 is made up of 15 amino acids. Germline values: CDR1 LNHDA, CDR2 SQIVND (reference sequence). The V segment lost 3 bases and the J segment 5 bases; nucleotides outside the gene matches: 9. The CDR3, as DNA: TGTGCCAGTAGTATTAAAGCGGGGAGGCTGGAGACCCAGTACTTC. This sequence encodes CASSIKAGRLETQYF.

The sample holds many counts of this clonotype. The chain employs TRBV28 and TRBJ2-1, with 14 bases identical to TRBD2. The V and J ends lost 3 bases and 9 bases, in that order; junction bases with no gene match: 7. CDR3 size: 16 residues. Germline CDR1 and CDR2: MDHEN and SYDVKM. This chain's CDR3 is CASSFPPGLAGAEQFF. The CDR3 coding sequence is TGTGCCAGCAGTTTCCCCCCGGGACTAGCGGGAGCTGAGCAGTTCTTC.

This clonotype has a count of ten or more. The genes are TRBV7-9 and TRBJ2-4, with TRBD1 matching 7 bases. The CDR3 totals 16 residues. CDR1 is SEHNR and CDR2 is FQNEAQ in the germline V gene (reference sequence). V lost 1 base, J lost 9 bases, and 12 bases stayed unmatched. The CDR3 spells CASSLDVTGKSSIQYF. The CDR3 DNA sequence: TGTGCCAGCAGCTTAGACGTGACAGGGAAGTCAAGCATTCAGTACTTC.

The chain uses TRBV28 and TRBJ1-1; 7 positions match TRBD1. J lost 1 base, V lost 2 bases, and 7 bases had no gene match. The CDR3 is made up of 16 amino acids. Germline values: CDR1 MDHEN, CDR2 SYDVKM. CDR3 bases: TGTGCCAGCAGTTTACTCTTCGACAGGGCGAACACTGAAGCTTTCTTT. This gives the protein CASSLLFDRANTEAFF.

This clonotype was counted at least ten times. The chain combines TRBV5-1 with TRBJ2-1, with D possibly being TRBD2 (6 bases). This CDR3 region has 15 residues. V was pared by 0 bases and J by 4 bases, with 11 bases between. Germline values: CDR1 SGHRS, CDR2 YFSETQ. The CDR3 region has the DNA TGCGCCAGCAGCTTGGCAGCGGGCGTATACAATGAGCAGTTCTTC. Residues: CASSLAAGVYNEQFF.

The genes are TRBV10-3 and TRBJ2-7; no clear D. This CDR3 comprises 14 residues. V was trimmed by 3 bases and J by 0 bases, leaving 9 bases between them. The germline V gene encodes CDR1 ENHRY and CDR2 SYGVKD. CDR3 in amino acids: CAISDKGFSYEQYF. CDR3 nucleotide sequence: TGTGCCATCAGTGACAAGGGTTTCTCCTACGAGCAGTACTTC.

The rearrangement uses TRBV25-1 and TRBJ2-1; 7 nucleotides line up with TRBD1. Trimming at V came to 10 bases and at J to 2 bases, leaving 8 bases not matched to a gene. Germline CDR1 is MGHDK and CDR2 is SYGVNS. There are 14 residues in the CDR3. CDR3 nucleotide sequence: TGTGCCACCCAAGGGGGCTGGCCCTACAATGAGCAGTTCTTC. It codes for CATQGGWPYNEQFF.

This chain links TRBV6-1 with TRBJ2-7, with D possibly being TRBD1 (5 bases). The germline CDR1 and CDR2 sequences are MNHNS and SASEGT. The CDR3 sequence is 13 residues long. V was pared by 1 base and J by 3 bases, with 7 bases between. CDR3: CASSEDRNYEQYF. In nucleotides, the CDR3 is TGTGCCAGCAGTGAAGACAGGAACTACGAGCAGTACTTC.

The CDR3 protein is CASSSPGLYEQYF. The CDR3 DNA sequence: TGTGCCAGCAGCTCGCCGGGACTATACGAGCAGTACTTC. The V gene is TRBV13, the J gene TRBJ2-7, with 7 bases matching TRBD2. Trimming at V came to 4 bases and at J to 4 bases, leaving 4 bases not matched to a gene. The CDR3 consists of 13 residues. CDR1 PRHDT and CDR2 FYEKMQ come from the germline V gene (reference sequence).

The table lists this clonotype with many counts. CDR3 DNA: TGTGCCAGCAGTGAAGCGGGGTTAGCGGTCCGCCGGGGACAGTTCTTC. Protein product: CASSEAGLAVRRGQFF. The gene calls are TRBV2 and TRBJ2-1, with D tentatively TRBD2 (6 bases). Trimming shortened V by 0 bases and J by 13 bases, and 22 bases separated the two germline ends. Germline V gene lookup returns CDR1 SNHLY and CDR2 FYNNEI. The CDR3 is 16 residues long.

Only a few counts were recorded for this clonotype. The chain has TRBV6-1 and TRBJ2-3; a weak D match, TRBD2 (5 bases). Trimming took 7 bases from V and 0 from J, leaving 8 bases between them. CDR1 and CDR2 from the germline V gene are MNHNS and SASEGT. The CDR3 runs 13 residues. The CDR3 DNA sequence: TGTGCCAGCACGGGATATAGCACAGATACGCAGTATTTT. Its translation: CASTGYSTDTQYF.

In its sample, this clonotype was seen a few times. This sequence joins TRBV20-1 and TRBJ2-2; maybe TRBD1 (5 bases). Trimming removed 1 base from V and 1 base from J, with 10 bases in between. The CDR3 has 15 residues. Germline CDR1 and CDR2: DFQATT and SNEGSKA (reference sequence). CDR3 nucleotide sequence: TGCAGTGCTAGAGTGGACAACTTGAACACCGGGGAGCTGTTTTTT. This gives the protein CSARVDNLNTGELFF.

The V and J genes are TRBV9 and TRBJ1-5; TRBD1 might be the D (6 bases). Trimming took off 4 bases at V and 4 bases at J, with 18 bases between the two ends. CDR1 and CDR2 from the germline V gene are SGDLS and YYNGEE. The CDR3 length is 16 residues. In DNA form, the CDR3 reads TGTGCCAGCAGCCCAGAGGGGAAGGGGGAAAATCAGCCCCAGCATTTT. Translation gives CASSPEGKGENQPQHF.

This clonotype was counted at least ten times. The rearrangement uses TRBV10-3 and TRBJ2-7, with 10 bases fitting TRBD1. From germline, CDR1 is ENHRY and CDR2 SYGVKD. Trimming at V came to 2 bases and at J to 2 bases, leaving 6 bases not matched to a gene. The CDR3 is 16 residues long. The CDR3: CAISEIRGQGTYEQYF. CDR3 in DNA: TGTGCCATCAGTGAGATTAGGGGACAGGGGACCTACGAGCAGTACTTC.

The chain employs TRBV24-1 and TRBJ2-3, with TRBD1 as a possible D gene (6 bases). This CDR3 spans 17 amino acids. Germline assignment: CDR1 KGHDR and CDR2 SFDVKD. The V end was cut by 4 bases, the J end by 1 base, with 17 bases between. CDR3 region: CATSELVLGARTDTQYF. The DNA of the CDR3 is TGTGCCACCAGTGAGTTAGTGCTGGGGGCCCGCACAGATACGCAGTATTTT.